These T cell receptor beta chains were read from a single sample in a study of blood T cell repertoires in COVID-19. Repertoires were generated with immunoSEQ multiplex PCR, while TCRdb's copy carries only in-frame clones and drops some. The sample lists roughly 120,000 clones, about 87% occurring once. Input material: peripheral blood. The source is a woman in her 50s with acute or convalescent COVID-19. The CDR3 runs from the conserved cysteine through the conserved F or W. Fields, in order: J gene, V gene, clone size, D gene, CDR3 protein, CDR3 DNA. D genes are given only for firm matches. Not every row has a clone size; where given, it reads once, few, many or a size class.

>TRBJ1-1|TRBV14|few|-
CASSIGATEAFF
TGTGCCAGCAGCATAGGGGCCACTGAAGCTTTCTTT
>TRBJ1-2|TRBV10-3|once|-
CAISESLGGADGYTF
TGTGCCATCAGTGAAAGTCTGGGGGGGGCAGATGGCTACACCTTC
>TRBJ2-3|TRBV4-3|-|TRBD2
CASSQELHWREGLTDTQYF
TGCGCCAGCAGCCAAGAACTCCATTGGCGGGAGGGCCTAACAGATACGCAGTATTTT
>TRBJ1-2|TRBV7-8|-|-
CASSPEDSYYGYTF
TGTGCCAGCAGCCCGGAGGACAGCTACTATGGCTACACCTTC
>TRBJ1-1|TRBV6-6|-|TRBD1
CASSLVGQGTRENTEAFF
TGTGCCAGCAGTCTCGTCGGACAGGGAACGCGGGAGAACACTGAAGCTTTCTTT
>TRBJ1-6|TRBV6-5|-|-
CASMEGIWHSPLHF
TGTGCCAGCATGGAGGGAATTTGGCATTCACCCCTCCACTTT
>TRBJ1-5|TRBV12-5|-|-
CASGLGTDQNRQHF
TGTGCTAGTGGTTTGGGGACAGACCAGAACCGACAGCATTTT
>TRBJ2-5|TRBV11-1|-|-
CASSLFSLETQYF
TGTGCCAGCAGCTTATTTTCCCTAGAGACCCAGTACTTC
>TRBJ2-3|TRBV25-1|-|-
CASSLPLGDTQYF
TGTGCCAGCAGTCTCCCGCTCGGGGATACGCAGTATTTT
>TRBJ1-1|TRBV3-1/TRBV3-2|-|-
CASSQDSPGGAFF
TGTGCCAGCAGCCAGGACAGCCCCGGCGGAGCTTTCTTT
>TRBJ2-3|TRBV14|once|TRBD2
CASSLLRLAGSKDTQYF
TGTGCCAGCAGCCTACTCCGACTAGCGGGGTCTAAGGATACGCAGTATTTT
>TRBJ1-6|TRBV3-1/TRBV3-2|-|-
CASSPRSDNSPLHF
TGTGCCAGCAGCCCCCGGTCGGATAATTCACCCCTCCACTTT
>TRBJ1-5|TRBV6-5|-|-
CASSMDPGGIEPQHF
TGTGCCAGCAGCATGGACCCCGGGGGAATCGAGCCCCAGCATTTT
>TRBJ1-5|TRBV11-2|-|-
CASSLDGGGDQPQHF
TGTGCCAGCAGCTTAGATGGAGGGGGGGATCAGCCCCAGCATTTT
>TRBJ2-3|TRBV13|once|-
CASSLSTDTQYF
TGTGCCAGCAGCCTAAGCACAGATACGCAGTATTTT
>TRBJ2-7|TRBV7-9|-|TRBD1
CASSSPRGRVTYEQYF
TGTGCCAGCAGCTCACCCAGGGGGCGCGTAACCTACGAGCAGTACTTC
>TRBJ2-7|TRBV5-6|-|-
CASSLTPRTIGEQYF
TGTGCCAGCAGCTTGACCCCCCGGACTATCGGCGAGCAGTACTTC
>TRBJ2-5|TRBV15|-|TRBD1
CATSTSGGRETQYF
TGTGCCACCAGCACTTCAGGGGGCCGGGAGACCCAGTACTTC
>TRBJ2-7|TRBV7-2|-|TRBD2
CASSFGTSGYEQYF
TGTGCCAGCAGCTTCGGGACTAGCGGTTACGAGCAGTACTTC
>TRBJ1-5|TRBV6-5|-|TRBD1
CASSWTGTPGQPQHF
TGTGCCAGCAGCTGGACAGGAACACCGGGGCAGCCCCAGCATTTT
>TRBJ2-5|TRBV7-9|-|TRBD1
CASSFGGQGLQETQYF
TGTGCCAGCAGCTTTGGGGGACAGGGACTTCAAGAGACCCAGTACTTC
>TRBJ2-7|TRBV9|-|-
CASSGTSPEQYF
TGTGCCAGCAGCGGAACATCACCGGAGCAGTACTTC
>TRBJ1-3|TRBV12-5|-|-
CASVQGSGSGNTIYF
TGTGCTAGTGTTCAAGGGAGCGGCTCTGGAAACACCATATATTTT
>TRBJ1-1|TRBV19|-|-
CASSIHAEAFF
TGTGCCAGTAGCATCCACGCGGAAGCTTTCTTT
>TRBJ1-1|TRBV9|-|-
CASSVATGRDTEAFF
TGTGCCAGCAGCGTAGCTACAGGGAGGGACACTGAAGCTTTCTTT
>TRBJ1-2|TRBV24-1|-|-
CATSDFAGHGYTF
TGTGCCACCAGTGATTTCGCGGGGCATGGCTACACCTTC
>TRBJ2-7|TRBV19|-|-
CASSIDGSPSEQYF
TGTGCCAGTAGTATAGACGGGAGTCCCAGCGAGCAGTACTTC
>TRBJ2-2|TRBV5-1|-|TRBD1
CASSLVLTGSGNTGELFF
TGCGCCAGCAGCTTGGTTTTGACAGGGAGTGGAAACACCGGGGAGCTGTTTTTT
>TRBJ1-6|TRBV6-5|once|-
CASRNLYVDSPLHF
TGTGCCAGCAGAAATCTGTATGTTGATTCACCCCTCCACTTT
>TRBJ2-3|TRBV24-1|-|TRBD2
CATSVTGGSQYF
TGTGCCACCAGTGTGACCGGGGGGTCGCAGTATTTT
>TRBJ2-5|TRBV6-2/TRBV6-3|-|TRBD2
CASSFRGPSGLYQETQYF
TGTGCCAGCAGTTTTAGGGGCCCTAGCGGGCTTTACCAAGAGACCCAGTACTTC
>TRBJ1-2|TRBV7-8|few|TRBD1
CASSRGTGYGYTF
TGTGCCAGCAGCCGTGGGACAGGATATGGCTACACCTTC
>TRBJ2-7|TRBV5-4|-|-
CASSSRQVLMAEQYF
TGTGCCAGCAGCTCCAGACAGGTTCTCATGGCCGAGCAGTACTTC
>TRBJ2-7|TRBV4-1|-|TRBD1
CASSQGDRGSDEQYF
TGCGCCAGCAGCCAAGGGGACAGGGGGTCCGACGAGCAGTACTTC
>TRBJ1-2|TRBV19|-|-
CASSVTGRDYGYTF
TGTGCCAGTAGTGTGACAGGCCGAGACTATGGCTACACCTTC
>TRBJ1-2|TRBV3-1/TRBV3-2|-|-
CASSQDPGVYGYTF
TGTGCCAGCAGCCAAGATCCGGGGGTCTATGGCTACACCTTC
>TRBJ1-1|TRBV3-1/TRBV3-2|-|TRBD1
CASSLGQVNTEAFF
TGTGCCAGCAGCCTGGGACAGGTGAACACTGAAGCTTTCTTT
>TRBJ2-5|TRBV15|-|TRBD2
CATSRDNGLAGDRWNQYF
TGTGCCACCAGCAGAGATAATGGTTTGGCGGGGGACCGGTGGAACCAGTACTTC
>TRBJ1-5|TRBV6-5|-|-
CASSSQGRNQPQHF
TGTGCCAGCAGTTCACAGGGTCGCAATCAGCCCCAGCATTTT
>TRBJ1-4|TRBV18|-|-
CASSSQGGTNEKLFF
TGTGCCAGCTCATCCCAGGGCGGAACTAATGAAAAACTGTTTTTT
>TRBJ2-3|TRBV30|-|-
CAWSVSRGYTDTQYF
TGTGCCTGGAGTGTATCCAGGGGATACACAGATACGCAGTATTTT
>TRBJ1-1|TRBV4-2|-|-
CASSRQPLNTEAFF
TGTGCCAGCAGCCGACAGCCTCTTAACACTGAAGCTTTCTTT
>TRBJ2-7|TRBV2|-|-
CASTPSSYEQYF
TGTGCCAGCACCCCGAGCTCCTACGAGCAGTACTTC
>TRBJ2-3|TRBV6-5|-|-
CASSYSGRGDTQYF
TGTGCCAGCAGTTACTCCGGACGAGGGGATACGCAGTATTTT
>TRBJ2-7|TRBV25-1|-|-
CASSEFRGSGQYF
TGTGCCAGCAGTGAATTCAGGGGTTCCGGTCAGTACTTC
>TRBJ1-4|TRBV29-1|once|-
CSVGGAEKLFF
TGCAGCGTCGGAGGGGCTGAAAAACTGTTTTTT
>TRBJ1-5|TRBV6-5|-|-
CASSYSSRQNQPQHF
TGTGCCAGCAGTTACTCGTCGAGGCAAAATCAGCCCCAGCATTTT
>TRBJ2-1|TRBV5-5|-|TRBD1
CASSLSGGTSYNEQFF
TGTGCCAGCAGCTTGTCAGGGGGAACCTCCTACAATGAGCAGTTCTTC
>TRBJ2-2|TRBV5-4|-|TRBD1
CASSFTGESGELFF
TGTGCCAGCAGCTTTACAGGGGAATCCGGGGAGCTGTTTTTT
>TRBJ1-1|TRBV4-1|-|-
CASSQEGDTEAFF
TGCGCCAGCAGCCAAGAGGGCGACACTGAAGCTTTCTTT
>TRBJ2-5|TRBV7-3|-|TRBD2
CASGLGGAGTQYF
TGTGCCAGCGGCCTCGGGGGGGCCGGGACCCAGTACTTC
>TRBJ1-2|TRBV28|once|-
CASSRLIGVYGYTF
TGTGCCAGCAGCCGACTAATTGGGGTTTATGGCTACACCTTC
>TRBJ2-5|TRBV5-1|once|-
CASRSANGGTQYF
TGCGCCAGCAGATCAGCCAACGGGGGGACCCAGTACTTC